Each of the 25 T cell receptor beta chains below was sequenced from the same sample in a study of PD-L1 blockade in urothelial cancer (dated by TCRdb to about 2017). What this sample's time point label stands for: pretreatment tumor sample. The library was obtained by the immunoSEQ multiplex PCR assay. This is the immuneACCESS table as TCRdb keeps it, with only in-frame sequences that have V and J called. A part of the clones is gone; compared with another copy, unresolved V genes explain less than half, and the rest is unexplained. The sample table lists 35,000 or so clones, around 34% of them with a count of one. Of the sample, 8.5% to 10% falls within the top ten clones. The specimen comprised tumor tissue, sampled before atezolizumab (anti-PD-L1) treatment. Receptor source: a man in his 60s with urothelial cancer.

This clone has just a few counts. The CDR3 is CATSREGGSYNEQFF. CDR3 nucleotide sequence: TGTGCCACCAGCAGAGAGGGAGGGTCCTACAATGAGCAGTTCTTC. The chain links TRBV15 to TRBJ2-1, with TRBD2 matching 7 bases. CDR1 and CDR2 (germline): LNHNV, YYDKDF (reference sequence). Trimming at V came to 0 bases and at J to 1 base, leaving 0 bases not matched to a gene. The CDR3 length is 15 residues.

Here the CDR3 reads CASSLQGQSNTEAFF. In nucleotides, the CDR3 is TGTGCCAGCTCACTTCAGGGACAGTCGAACACTGAAGCTTTCTTT. V usage is TRBV18 and J usage is TRBJ1-1; 7 bases line up with TRBD1. CDR1 is KGHSH and CDR2 is LQKENI in the germline V gene. With V trimmed by 4 bases and J by 1 base, 6 bases remained unmatched. CDR3 length: 15 amino acids.

The chain employs TRBV29-1 and TRBJ1-1; D is uncertain. In germline, CDR1 is SQVTM, CDR2 ANQGSEA. V was pared by 5 bases and J by 1 base, with 11 bases between. The CDR3 consists of 13 residues. For the CDR3, the DNA is TGCAGCGTTTTTTGGCCGGAGAACACTGAAGCTTTCTTT. This encodes CSVFWPENTEAFF.

This clone was detected only a few times. V and J are TRBV28 and TRBJ2-1; tentatively, D is TRBD1 or TRBD2 (6 bases each). The germline CDR1 and CDR2 sequences are MDHEN and SYDVKM. The CDR3 runs to 12 residues. The V gene lost 2 bases and the J gene lost 9 bases, with 8 bases spanning the gap. CDR3 sequence (DNA): TGTGCCAGCAGTTTAGGAGGGGGTGAGCAGTTCTTC. Amino acid sequence: CASSLGGGEQFF.

The V gene is TRBV28, the J gene TRBJ2-7, with 9 bases lining up with TRBD1. Germline V gene data show CDR1 as MDHEN and CDR2 as SYDVKM. The V segment lost 6 bases and the J segment 4 bases; nucleotides outside the gene matches: 7. This CDR3 has 14 amino acids. CDR3 sequence (DNA): TGTGCCAGCAGCGTACTACAGGGGGCTTACGAGCAGTACTTC. It is translated as CASSVLQGAYEQYF.

At least ten counts were recorded for this clone. The chain is built from TRBV11-3 and TRBJ2-7; 11 bases agree with TRBD1. V lost 4 bases and J lost 4; bases outside the gene matches: 6. The CDR3 has 15 amino acids. CDR1 is SGHNT and CDR2 is YENEEA in the germline V gene. CDR3 amino acids: CASSSGTGGQYEQYF. In nucleotides, the CDR3 is TGTGCCAGCAGCTCGGGGACAGGGGGACAGTACGAGCAGTACTTC.

This clone has more than one count but fewer than ten. The CDR3 sequence is CASSVAGGSGTNEQFF. In nucleotides, the CDR3 is TGTGCCAGCAGCGTAGCGGGGGGCTCGGGTACAAATGAGCAGTTCTTC. The chain has TRBV9 and TRBJ2-1, with D possibly matching TRBD2 (7 bases). Trimming pared 0 bases from V and 7 bases from J, leaving 17 bases between. This CDR3 region has 16 residues. Germline CDR1 is SGDLS and CDR2 is YYNGEE. The full variable domain, completed using reference TRBV9 and TRBJ2-1, is DSGVTQTPKHLITATGQRVTLRCSPRSGDLSVYWYQQSLDQGLQFLIQYYNGEERAKGNILERFSAQQFPDLHSELNLSSLELGDSALYFCASSVAGGSGTNEQFFGPGTRLTVL.

The sample holds one count of this clone. The chain joins TRBV14 to TRBJ2-1; tentatively, D is TRBD1 (6 bases). Trimming removed 1 base at V and 6 bases at J, with 7 bases between. The CDR3 length is 13 residues. Germline CDR1 and CDR2: SGHDN and FVKESK. CDR3 protein: CASSQGGLNEQFF. CDR3 bases: TGTGCCAGCAGCCAAGGGGGGCTCAATGAGCAGTTCTTC.

The V and J genes are TRBV15 and TRBJ1-6; a weak D match, TRBD1 (6 bases). The length of the CDR3 is 17 residues. The germline V and J ends were trimmed by 1 base and 10 bases, with 20 bases remaining between them. In germline, CDR1 is LNHNV, CDR2 YYDKDF (reference sequence). The chain's CDR3 is CATSRGGATGRGSPLHF. CDR3 nucleotide sequence: TGTGCCACCAGCAGAGGGGGGGCAACAGGGCGCGGATCACCCCTCCACTTT.

The rearrangement links TRBV6-8 to TRBJ1-3; a possible D gene is TRBD1 (5 bases). Trimming removed 11 bases from V and 4 bases from J, with 12 bases in between. In germline, CDR1 is MNHGY, CDR2 SAAAGT. The CDR3 sequence is 12 residues long. CDR3 region: CAVPGLGNTIYF. CDR3 DNA sequence: TGTGCCGTTCCAGGGCTCGGAAACACCATATATTTT.

The chain joins TRBV28 to TRBJ2-7; 7 nucleotides match TRBD1. Germline CDR1 and CDR2: MDHEN and SYDVKM. This CDR3 has 17 amino acids. V lost 1 base and J lost 3; bases outside the gene matches: 12. The CDR3 DNA is TGTGCCAGCAGTTTATTCAACACAGGGGCGCCCCACTACGAGCAGTACTTC. This sequence encodes CASSLFNTGAPHYEQYF.

This clone came up a few times. This rearrangement joins TRBV19 to TRBJ1-1; a weak D match, TRBD1 (5 bases). The CDR3 contains 12 residues. CDR1 is LNHDA and CDR2 is SQIVND in the germline V gene (reference sequence). V lost 10 bases and J 5 bases, leaving 14 bases between the germline ends. DNA for the CDR3: TGTGCCACCAAAACAGGTCTTACTGAAGCTTTCTTT. It yields the protein CATKTGLTEAFF. Combining the CDR3 with reference TRBV19 and TRBJ1-1 gives the whole variable domain DGGITQSPKYLFRKEGQNVTLSCEQNLNHDAMYWYRQDPGQGLRLIYYSQIVNDFQKGDIAEGYSVSREKKESFPLTVTSAQKNPTAFYLCATKTGLTEAFFGQGTRLTVV.

The J gene is TRBJ2-6, the V gene TRBV28; D gene unclear. V lost 6 bases to trimming and J lost 2 bases, with 5 bases between them. CDR3 length: 13 amino acids. In germline, CDR1 is MDHEN, CDR2 SYDVKM. The CDR3 here is CASRNTGANVLTF. CDR3 nucleotides: TGTGCCAGCAGAAATACTGGGGCCAACGTCCTGACTTTC. Full variable domain (rest looked up from reference TRBV28 and TRBJ2-6): DVKVTQSSRYLVKRTGEKVFLECVQDMDHENMFWYRQDPGLGLRLIYFSYDVKMKEKGDIPEGYSVSREKKERFSLILESASTNQTSMYLCASRNTGANVLTFGAGSRLTVL.

The rearrangement links TRBV9 to TRBJ2-2; D is uncertain. This CDR3 is 14 amino acids long. V was shortened by 3 bases and J by 1 base, with 7 bases between the two germline ends. Per the germline V gene, CDR1 is SGDLS and CDR2 is YYNGEE. CDR3 DNA sequence: TGTGCCAGCAGCGATAACGTGAACACCGGGGAGCTGTTTTTT. It specifies CASSDNVNTGELFF.

The V call is TRBV19, the J call TRBJ1-4; D is uncertain. CDR3 length: 16 amino acids. The V end was cut by 2 bases, the J end by 3 bases, with 13 bases between. Germline CDR1 reads LNHDA; CDR2 reads SQIVND (reference sequence). Here the CDR3 DNA reads TGTGCCAGTAGTATATATAAGGGCTCGGCTAATGAAAAACTGTTTTTT. Translating gives CASSIYKGSANEKLFF.

Many counts were recorded for this clone. V gene TRBV10-3 combines with J gene TRBJ1-3; a weak D match, TRBD1 (5 bases). V lost 0 bases, J lost 5 bases, and 14 bases lay in between. Germline V gives CDR1 ENHRY, CDR2 SYGVKD. There are 16 residues in the CDR3. DNA for the CDR3: TGTGCCATCAGTGAGTCTGATACGGGGCTAAGAAACACCATATATTTT. It codes for CAISESDTGLRNTIYF.

The J gene is TRBJ2-2, the V gene TRBV19; TRBD1 might be the D (6 bases). The germline V gene has CDR1 LNHDA and CDR2 SQIVND (reference sequence). Trimming removed 4 bases from V and 7 bases from J, with 16 bases in between. The CDR3 has 15 amino acids. CDR3: CASSTSNRVGGELFF. The CDR3 nucleotides are TGTGCCAGTAGTACCAGCAACAGGGTCGGCGGGGAGCTGTTTTTT.

In this sample, this clone turned up a few times. The V and J genes are TRBV6-8 and TRBJ1-6; D might be TRBD1 (6 bases). CDR1 is MNHGY and CDR2 is SAAAGT in the germline V gene. V gave up 8 bases and J gave up 6 bases, with 11 bases separating them. There are 13 residues in the CDR3. The CDR3 sequence: CASGGQSNSPLHF. DNA of the CDR3: TGTGCCAGCGGGGGACAAAGTAATTCACCCCTCCACTTT.

This clone showed up just a few times. The genes are TRBV18 and TRBJ1-2, with TRBD1 as a possible D gene (6 bases). Germline V gene lookup returns CDR1 KGHSH and CDR2 LQKENI. CDR3 length: 14 amino acids. The ends were cut back, 5 bases at V and 8 bases at J, with 18 bases in the middle. The CDR3 DNA reads as TGTGCCAGCTCAGCACAAACACAGGGAAGAGGCTACACCTTC. This translates into CASSAQTQGRGYTF.

Ten or more counts support this clone. The chain couples TRBV11-3 to TRBJ1-1, with TRBD1 as a possible D gene (5 bases). The CDR3 totals 15 residues. Per the germline V gene, CDR1 is SGHNT and CDR2 is YENEEA. V was clipped by 5 bases and J by 3 bases, with 16 bases between them. DNA for the CDR3: TGTGCCAGCAGCCCGGGGACTGGAGGTCACACTGAAGCTTTCTTT. As protein: CASSPGTGGHTEAFF.

This clone occurred a few times. The V gene is TRBV2, the J gene TRBJ1-4, with D possibly TRBD1 on 5 matching bases. CDR3 length: 15 amino acids. CDR1 is SNHLY, CDR2 FYNNEI, per germline. The V and J ends lost 5 bases and 2 bases respectively, with 12 bases between them. CDR3 nucleotide sequence: TGTGCCAGCAGTCCTACCCCAGGGACTAATGAAAAACTGTTTTTT. Translated, it gives CASSPTPGTNEKLFF. The entire variable domain, with the rest obtained from reference TRBV2 and TRBJ1-4, is as follows: EPEVTQTPSHQVTQMGQEVILRCVPISNHLYFYWYRQILGQKVEFLVSFYNNEISEKSEIFDDQFSVERPDGSNFTLKIRSTKLEDSAMYFCASSPTPGTNEKLFFGSGTQLSVL.

In its sample, this clone was seen a few times. This rearrangement joins TRBV5-1 to TRBJ1-1; 7 bases match TRBD1. Germline CDR1 SGHRS, CDR2 YFSETQ. CDR3 length equals 15 residues. The V gene end was trimmed by 5 bases and the J gene end by 2 bases; junction bases not matched to a gene: 9. The CDR3 sequence: CASRKPGGINTEAFF. In DNA, the CDR3 is TGCGCCAGCAGGAAACCAGGGGGTATTAACACTGAAGCTTTCTTT.

The CDR3 here is CASSDQDGELFF. The CDR3 DNA is TGCGCCAGCAGTGATCAGGACGGGGAGCTGTTTTTT. The chain has TRBV10-1 and TRBJ2-2; D is unclear. Germline V gene lookup returns CDR1 WNHNN and CDR2 SYGVQD (reference sequence). V gave up 3 bases and J gave up 7 bases, with 6 bases separating them. This CDR3 has 12 residues.

J is TRBJ1-3 and V is TRBV10-2, with no clear D. Germline loops: CDR1 WSHSY, CDR2 SAAADI. Trimming cost V 2 bases and J 0 bases, with 11 bases left between them. The CDR3 totals 16 residues. The CDR3 protein is CASSENSPFSGNTIYF. CDR3 sequence (DNA): TGCGCCAGCAGTGAGAATTCACCCTTCTCTGGAAACACCATATATTTT.

CDR3 sequence: CASTPRGVSDNQPQHF. The CDR3 bases are TGTGCCAGCACCCCCAGAGGGGTTTCTGACAATCAGCCCCAGCATTTT. The chain combines TRBV28 with TRBJ1-5, with a weak D call TRBD1 (5 bases). Trimming stripped 7 bases from V and 3 bases from J, with 19 bases between. CDR3 length: 16 amino acids. Germline V gene lookup returns CDR1 MDHEN and CDR2 SYDVKM.